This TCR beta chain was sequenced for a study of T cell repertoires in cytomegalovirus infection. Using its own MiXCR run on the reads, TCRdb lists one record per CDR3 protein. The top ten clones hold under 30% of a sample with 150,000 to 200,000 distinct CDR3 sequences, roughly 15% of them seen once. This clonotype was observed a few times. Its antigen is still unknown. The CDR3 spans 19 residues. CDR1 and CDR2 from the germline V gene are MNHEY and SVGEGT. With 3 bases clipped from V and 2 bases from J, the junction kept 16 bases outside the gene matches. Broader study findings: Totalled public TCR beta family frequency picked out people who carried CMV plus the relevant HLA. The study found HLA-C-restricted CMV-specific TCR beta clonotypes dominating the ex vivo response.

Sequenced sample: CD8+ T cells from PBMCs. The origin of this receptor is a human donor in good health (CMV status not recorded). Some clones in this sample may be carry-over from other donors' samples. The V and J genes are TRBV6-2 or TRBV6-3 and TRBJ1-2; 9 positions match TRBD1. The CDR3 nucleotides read TGTGCCAGCAGTTATGCCGGACAGGGGAACCGGGACCGAAACTATGGCTACACCTTC. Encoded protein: CASSYAGQGNRDRNYGYTF.